A few counts support the clone carrying this TCR beta chain. The antigen is unknown. This sample is part of a study of response to subunit inactivated influenza vaccine. Study-level findings and limits: Authors suggested seasonal influenza vaccinations each recruit few new T cells.

One entry per CDR3 protein, called by TCRdb with MiXCR from the RT-PCR reads. Of 500,000 to 600,000 distinct CDR3 sequences in the sample, about an eighth were seen once. The CDR3 length is 15 residues. Trimming took off 4 bases at V and 2 bases at J, with 12 bases between the two ends. In germline, CDR1 is SNHLY, CDR2 FYNNEI. Source: PBMCs from blood, taken more than 35 days after vaccination. The V and J genes are TRBV2 and TRBJ2-1, with D perhaps given as TRBD1 or TRBD2 (6 bases each). This receptor was taken from a man aged 50 or older who received an inactivated influenza vaccine. In nucleotides, the CDR3 is TGTGCCAGCAGTGCGGGTAGGGGGGCCTACAATGAGCAGTTCTTC. This sequence encodes CASSAGRGAYNEQFF. Variable domain in full (rest from reference TRBV2 and TRBJ2-1): EPEVTQTPSHQVTQMGQEVILRCVPISNHLYFYWYRQILGQKVEFLVSFYNNEISEKSEIFDDQFSVERPDGSNFTLKIRSTKLEDSAMYFCASSAGRGAYNEQFFGPGTRLTVL.